This TCR beta chain emerged from a study of chemoradiotherapy in HPV16-positive cancers. Study-level findings and limits: Functional assays defining HPV-specific T cells used only a couple of HPV16-positive patients.

Repertoires were generated with immunoSEQ multiplex PCR, while TCRdb's copy carries only in-frame clones and drops some. The table includes approximately 23,000 clones, around 73% detected once. Over chemoradiotherapy, repertoires were sampled more than once. This CDR3 has 14 amino acids. The V gene's germline CDR1 is SGHTA and CDR2 FQGNSA. V was shortened by 1 base and J by 3 bases, with 10 bases between the two germline ends. About this clone itself: Its antigen is currently unknown.

The chain carries TRBV7-2 and TRBJ2-7; D possibly uses TRBD1 or TRBD2 (5 bases each). This clonotype was sampled from a human donor with HPV-associated anogenital cancer. The specimen was obtained from a patient who underwent chemoradiotherapy. CDR3 loop: CASSLDPGSYEQYF. For the CDR3, the DNA is TGTGCCAGCAGCTTAGATCCAGGGAGCTACGAGCAGTACTTC.